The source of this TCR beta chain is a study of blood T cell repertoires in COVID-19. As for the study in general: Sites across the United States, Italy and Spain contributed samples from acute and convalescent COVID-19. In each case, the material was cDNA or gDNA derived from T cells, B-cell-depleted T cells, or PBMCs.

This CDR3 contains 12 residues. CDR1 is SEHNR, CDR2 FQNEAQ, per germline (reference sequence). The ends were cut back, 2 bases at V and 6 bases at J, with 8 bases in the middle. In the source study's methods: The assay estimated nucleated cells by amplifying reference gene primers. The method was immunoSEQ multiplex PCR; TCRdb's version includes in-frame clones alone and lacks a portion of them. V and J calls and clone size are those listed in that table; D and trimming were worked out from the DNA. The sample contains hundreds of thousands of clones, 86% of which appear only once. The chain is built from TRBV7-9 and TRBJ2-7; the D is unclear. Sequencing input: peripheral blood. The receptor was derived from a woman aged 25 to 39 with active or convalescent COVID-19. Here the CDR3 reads CASSLPQLEQYF. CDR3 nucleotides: TGTGCCAGCAGCTTACCCCAACTCGAGCAGTACTTC.